A single sample gave rise to the 13 T cell receptor beta chains below, sequenced in a study of blood T cell repertoires in COVID-19 (dated by TCRdb to 2019 to 2021). The library was generated by the immunoSEQ multiplex PCR assay. Imported from immuneACCESS, the table was reduced by TCRdb to in-frame sequences with V and J called. These copies leave out some clones; in studies compared against another copy, an unresolved V gene accounts for under half, and the cause of the remainder is not known. This sample gives about 390,000 clones in total; approximately 90% of them show up just once. 10% of the sample goes to the ten largest clones. Sequencing was done on a sample of PBMCs or T cells enriched from blood (not recorded which). The receptors come from a woman between 45 and 60 years old who had recovered from COVID-19.

The chain recombines TRBV3-1 (or the pseudogene TRBV3-2) with TRBJ1-2, with no clear D. Trimming took 1 base from V and 4 from J, leaving 13 bases between them. Germline CDR1 is LGHDT and CDR2 is YNNKEL (reference sequence). This CDR3 has 15 amino acids. CDR3 sequence: CASSQGARNRYGYTF. CDR3 DNA sequence: TGTGCCAGCAGCCAAGGTGCGCGGAACCGCTATGGCTACACCTTC.

This clone was counted only a few times. The V and J genes are TRBV25-1 and TRBJ1-6, with 7 bases fitting TRBD1. Germline CDR1 reads MGHDK; CDR2 reads SYGVNS. The ends lost 6 bases at V and 7 bases at J; junction bases unmatched: 9. The CDR3 runs to 15 residues. The CDR3 reads CASRPRDRENSPLHF. The CDR3 nucleotides read TGTGCCAGCAGACCGCGTGACAGGGAAAATTCACCCCTCCACTTT. Looking up the rest from reference TRBV25-1 and TRBJ1-6 gives the full variable domain: EADIYQTPRYLVIGTGKKITLECSQTMGHDKMYWYQQDPGMELHLIHYSYGVNSTEKGDLSSESTVSRIRTEHFPLTLESARPSHTSQYLCASRPRDRENSPLHFGNGTRLTVT.

In this sample, this clone turned up once. The chain couples TRBV18 to TRBJ1-2; D perhaps matches TRBD1 (5 bases). Germline V CDR1 and CDR2: KGHSH, LQKENI. Trimming left V 2 bases short and J 8 bases short, with 15 bases between. This CDR3 is 14 amino acids long. CDR3 residues: CASSPMDNSRGYTF. CDR3 coding DNA: TGTGCCAGCTCACCAATGGACAACTCCAGGGGCTACACCTTC.

The chain combines TRBV27 with TRBJ1-2; TRBD1 matches 9 bases. V gave up 5 bases and J gave up 8 bases; unmatched junction bases: 3. The germline CDR1 and CDR2 sequences are MNHEY and SMNVEV (reference sequence). The CDR3 has 12 amino acids. The CDR3 nucleotides read TGTGCCAGCAGTCCCGGGACAGGGGGCTACACCTTC. It codes for CASSPGTGGYTF.

The chain couples TRBV7-2 to TRBJ1-1, with D hard to call. Deletions cut 2 bases from V and 7 bases from J, with 11 bases between. The CDR3 contains 13 residues. Germline CDR1 and CDR2: SGHTA and FQGNSA. CDR3 nucleotide sequence: TGTGCCAGCAGCTTAAGTGTCGTCAGTGAAGCTTTCTTT. Translating gives CASSLSVVSEAFF.

CDR3 in DNA: TGTGCCATCAGCGCGAGACAGGCAACTAATGAAAAACTGTTTTTT. As protein: CAISARQATNEKLFF. This chain uses TRBV10-3 with TRBJ1-4; D perhaps matches TRBD1 (6 bases). Germline values: CDR1 ENHRY, CDR2 SYGVKD. V was clipped by 6 bases and J by 0 bases, with 11 bases between them. This CDR3 is 15 amino acids long.

The V and J genes are TRBV24-1 and TRBJ2-7, with D maybe TRBD2 (6 bases). This CDR3 is 17 amino acids long. CDR1 is KGHDR and CDR2 is SFDVKD in the germline V gene. V dropped 3 bases and J dropped 0 bases, with 17 bases sitting between them. In DNA form, the CDR3 reads TGTGCCACCAGTGATGGGCTAGCTGGGGACTCCTCCTACGAGCAGTACTTC. This codes for CATSDGLAGDSSYEQYF.

The V and J genes are TRBV6-5 and TRBJ2-1; D unresolved. Germline assignment: CDR1 MNHEY and CDR2 SVGAGI. The CDR3 consists of 15 residues. The V end lost 1 base, the J end lost 0 bases, and 7 bases lay between the germline ends. This chain's CDR3 is CASSYLRGSYNEQFF. CDR3 DNA sequence: TGTGCCAGCAGTTACTTACGAGGCTCCTACAATGAGCAGTTCTTC.

V gene TRBV19 combines with J gene TRBJ1-5; no clear D. The CDR3 runs 17 residues. CDR1 is LNHDA and CDR2 is SQIVND in the germline V gene (reference sequence). V shed 4 bases and J shed 2 bases, with 18 bases lying between them. For the CDR3, the DNA is TGTGCCAGTAGTAGAGAGGTTCTCACAAAAGGCAATCAGCCCCAGCATTTT. This gives the protein CASSREVLTKGNQPQHF.

This chain joins TRBV9 and TRBJ1-1; no definite D call. Trimming took off 4 bases at V and 0 bases at J, with 16 bases between the two ends. This CDR3 spans 16 amino acids. Per germline, CDR1 SGDLS and CDR2 YYNGEE. The CDR3 region has the DNA TGTGCCAGCAGCAAACCCTTGGGGAGGATGAACACTGAAGCTTTCTTT. Translated: CASSKPLGRMNTEAFF.

The rearrangement joins TRBV3-1 (or the pseudogene TRBV3-2) to TRBJ1-2; TRBD1 agrees at 12 bases. Per germline, CDR1 LGHDT and CDR2 YNNKEL (reference sequence). The ends lost 7 bases at V and 14 bases at J; junction bases unmatched: 17. CDR3 length equals 15 residues. The CDR3 DNA reads TGTGCCAGCACCGACCCGGGACAGGGGGCGCGGGTCAGAACCTTC. Protein sequence: CASTDPGQGARVRTF.

This chain connects TRBV28 to TRBJ1-5; D ambiguous. The germline gives CDR1 MDHEN, CDR2 SYDVKM. The CDR3 has 13 residues. V lost 2 bases and J 7 bases, leaving 9 bases between the germline ends. The CDR3 bases are TGTGCCAGCAGTTTACCCGGGTCCCAGCCCCAGCATTTT. Amino acid sequence: CASSLPGSQPQHF.

This clone was observed a few times. The chain recombines TRBV29-1 with TRBJ2-7; no reliable D call. In germline, CDR1 is SQVTM, CDR2 ANQGSEA. Between the trimmed V and J ends, which lost 6 bases and 2 bases, there was a span of 11 bases. The CDR3 has 12 amino acids. CDR3 region: CSVGTTTYEQYF. The CDR3 nucleotides are TGCAGCGTGGGCACAACCACCTACGAGCAGTACTTC.